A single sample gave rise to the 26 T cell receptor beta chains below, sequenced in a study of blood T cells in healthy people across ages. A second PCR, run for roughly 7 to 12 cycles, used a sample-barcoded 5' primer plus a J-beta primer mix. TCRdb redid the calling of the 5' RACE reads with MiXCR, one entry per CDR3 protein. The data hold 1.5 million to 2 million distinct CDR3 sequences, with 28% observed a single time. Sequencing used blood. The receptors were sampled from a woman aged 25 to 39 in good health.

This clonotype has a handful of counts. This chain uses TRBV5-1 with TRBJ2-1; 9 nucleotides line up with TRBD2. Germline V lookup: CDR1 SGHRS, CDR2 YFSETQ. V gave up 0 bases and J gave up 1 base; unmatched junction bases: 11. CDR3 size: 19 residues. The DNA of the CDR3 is TGCGCCAGCAGCTTGGGGGCCAGCGGGGGGTCCGAGTCCTACAATGAGCAGTTCTTC. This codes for CASSLGASGGSESYNEQFF. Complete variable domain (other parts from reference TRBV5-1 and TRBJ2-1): KAGVTQTPRYLIKTRGQQVTLSCSPISGHRSVSWYQQTPGQGLQFLFEYFSETQRNKGNFPGRFSGRQFSNSRSEMNVSTLELGDSALYLCASSLGASGGSESYNEQFFGPGTRLTVL.

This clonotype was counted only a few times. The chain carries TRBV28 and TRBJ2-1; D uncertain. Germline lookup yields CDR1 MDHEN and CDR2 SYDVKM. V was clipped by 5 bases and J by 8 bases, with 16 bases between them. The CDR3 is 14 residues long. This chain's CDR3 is CASSNPTAIHEQFF. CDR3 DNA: TGTGCCAGCAGTAACCCCACCGCCATACATGAGCAGTTCTTC.

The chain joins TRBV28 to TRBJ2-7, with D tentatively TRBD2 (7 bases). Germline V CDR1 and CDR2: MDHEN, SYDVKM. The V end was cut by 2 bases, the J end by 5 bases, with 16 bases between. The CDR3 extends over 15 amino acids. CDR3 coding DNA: TGTGCCAGCAGTTTAGGGGGGGGGCCGCGGAACGAGCAGTACTTC. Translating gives CASSLGGGPRNEQYF.

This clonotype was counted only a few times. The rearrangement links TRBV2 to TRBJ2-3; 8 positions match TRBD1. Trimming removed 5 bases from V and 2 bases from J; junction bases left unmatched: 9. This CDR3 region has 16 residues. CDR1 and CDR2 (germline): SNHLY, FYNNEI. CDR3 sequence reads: CASSWDRRTFTDTQYF. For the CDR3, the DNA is TGTGCCAGCAGTTGGGACAGGCGAACATTCACAGATACGCAGTATTTT.

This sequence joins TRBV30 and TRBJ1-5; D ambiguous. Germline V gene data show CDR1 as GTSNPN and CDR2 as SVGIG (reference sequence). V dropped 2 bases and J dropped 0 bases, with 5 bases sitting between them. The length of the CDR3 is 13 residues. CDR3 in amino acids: CAWSKDSNQPQHF. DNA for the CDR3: TGTGCCTGGAGTAAAGATAGCAATCAGCCCCAGCATTTT.

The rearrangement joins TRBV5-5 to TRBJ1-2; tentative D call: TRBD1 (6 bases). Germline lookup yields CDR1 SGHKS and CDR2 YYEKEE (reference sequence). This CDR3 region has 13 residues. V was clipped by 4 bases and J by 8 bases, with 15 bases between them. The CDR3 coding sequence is TGTGCCAGCAGCCAGGACAGCCTCACGGGCTACACCTTC. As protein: CASSQDSLTGYTF.

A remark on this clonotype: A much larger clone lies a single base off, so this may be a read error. CDR3 sequence reads: CVSSLAAGKGGYTF. The CDR3 nucleotides read TGTGTCAGCAGCTTAGCGGCGGGCAAGGGGGGCTACACCTTC. The chain uses TRBV7-2 and TRBJ1-2; TRBD1 is a possible D gene (5 bases). CDR3 size: 14 residues. Germline loops: CDR1 SGHTA, CDR2 FQGNSA.

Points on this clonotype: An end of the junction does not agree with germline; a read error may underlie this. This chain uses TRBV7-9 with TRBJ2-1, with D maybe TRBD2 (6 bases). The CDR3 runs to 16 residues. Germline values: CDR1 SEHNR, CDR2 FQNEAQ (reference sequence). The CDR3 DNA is TGTGCCAGCAGCTTATCGGGACTCAGCTCCTACAATGAGCGGTTCTTC. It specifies CASSLSGLSSYNERFF. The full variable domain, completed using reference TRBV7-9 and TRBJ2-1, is DTGVSQNPRHKITKRGQNVTFRCDPISEHNRLYWYRQTLGQGPEFLTYFQNEAQLEKSRLLSDRFSAERPKGSFSTLEIQRTEQGDSAMYLCASSLSGLSSYNERFFGPGTRLTVL.

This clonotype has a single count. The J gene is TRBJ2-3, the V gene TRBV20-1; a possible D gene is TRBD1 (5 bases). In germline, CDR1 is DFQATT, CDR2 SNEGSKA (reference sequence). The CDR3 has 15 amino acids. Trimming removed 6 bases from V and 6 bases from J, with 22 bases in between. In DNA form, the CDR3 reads TGCAGTGCCCTGACAGCGCCGGCTCAAGGGGATACGCAGTATTTT. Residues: CSALTAPAQGDTQYF.

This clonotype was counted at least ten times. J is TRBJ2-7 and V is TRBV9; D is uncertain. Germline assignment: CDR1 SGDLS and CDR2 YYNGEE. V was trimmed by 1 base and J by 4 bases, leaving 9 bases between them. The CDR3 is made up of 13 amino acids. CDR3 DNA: TGTGCCAGCAGCGTATCCTTAGGTTACGAGCAGTACTTC. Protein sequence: CASSVSLGYEQYF.

The CDR3 nucleotides read TGTGCCAGCAGCTTAGGGGCAGGGTATAGCAATCAGCCCCAGCATTTT. It yields the protein CASSLGAGYSNQPQHF. The V and J genes are TRBV7-2 and TRBJ1-5, with a possible D match to TRBD1 (5 bases). Germline V gene data show CDR1 as SGHTA and CDR2 as FQGNSA. The V end was cut by 1 base, the J end by 0 bases, with 10 bases between. The CDR3 spans 16 residues.

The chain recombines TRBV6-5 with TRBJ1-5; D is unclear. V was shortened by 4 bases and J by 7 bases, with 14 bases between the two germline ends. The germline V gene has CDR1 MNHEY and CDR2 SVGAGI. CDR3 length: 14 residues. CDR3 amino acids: CASSSYRGLQPQHF. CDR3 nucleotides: TGTGCCAGCAGTTCGTACCGGGGTCTCCAGCCCCAGCATTTT.

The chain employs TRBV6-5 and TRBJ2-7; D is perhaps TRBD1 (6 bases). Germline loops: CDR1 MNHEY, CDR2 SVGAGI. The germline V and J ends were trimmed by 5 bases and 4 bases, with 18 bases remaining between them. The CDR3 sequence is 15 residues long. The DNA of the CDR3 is TGTGCCAGCAGTCAGTATTTGGGGGCGAGGTACGAGCAGTACTTC. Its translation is CASSQYLGARYEQYF.

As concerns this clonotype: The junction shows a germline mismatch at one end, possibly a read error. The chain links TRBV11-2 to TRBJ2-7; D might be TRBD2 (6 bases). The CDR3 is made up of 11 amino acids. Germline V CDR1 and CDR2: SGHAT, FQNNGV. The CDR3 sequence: CANSLEGEQYF. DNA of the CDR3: TGTGCCAACAGCTTGGAGGGGGAGCAGTACTTC.

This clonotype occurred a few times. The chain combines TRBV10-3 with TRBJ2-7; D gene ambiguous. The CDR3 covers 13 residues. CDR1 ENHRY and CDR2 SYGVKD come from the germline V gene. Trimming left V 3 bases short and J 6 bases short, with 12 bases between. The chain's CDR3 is CAISDPGPPEQYF. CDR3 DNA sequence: TGTGCCATCAGTGACCCTGGACCGCCCGAGCAGTACTTC.

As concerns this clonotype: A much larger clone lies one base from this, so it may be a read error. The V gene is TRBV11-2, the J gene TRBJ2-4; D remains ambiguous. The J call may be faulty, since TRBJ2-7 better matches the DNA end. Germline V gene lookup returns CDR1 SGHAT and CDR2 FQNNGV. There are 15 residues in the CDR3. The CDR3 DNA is TGTGCCAGCAGCCCGCGGTCAGGTCGCGGTTACGAGCAGTACTTC. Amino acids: CASSPRSGRGYEQYF.

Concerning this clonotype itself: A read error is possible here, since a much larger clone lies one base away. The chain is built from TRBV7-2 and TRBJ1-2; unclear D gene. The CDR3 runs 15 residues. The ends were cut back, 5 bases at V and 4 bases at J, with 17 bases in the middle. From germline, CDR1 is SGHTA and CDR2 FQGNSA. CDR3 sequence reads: CASSPPGWRLYGYTF. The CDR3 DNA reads TGTGCCAGCAGCCCCCCCGGGTGGAGGCTCTATGGCTACACCTTC.

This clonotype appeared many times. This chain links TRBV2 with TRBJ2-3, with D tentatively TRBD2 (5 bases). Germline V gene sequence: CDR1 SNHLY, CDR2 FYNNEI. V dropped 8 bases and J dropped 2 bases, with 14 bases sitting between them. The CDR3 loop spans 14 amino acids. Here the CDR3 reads CASYGAVITDTQYF. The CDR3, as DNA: TGTGCCAGCTACGGAGCGGTGATCACAGATACGCAGTATTTT.

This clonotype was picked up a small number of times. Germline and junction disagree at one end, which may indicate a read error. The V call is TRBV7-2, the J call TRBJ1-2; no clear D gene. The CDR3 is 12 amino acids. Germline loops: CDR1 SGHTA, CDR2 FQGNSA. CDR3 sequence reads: CAGSLTSDGYTF. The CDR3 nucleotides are TGTGCCGGCAGCTTGACAAGCGATGGCTACACCTTC.

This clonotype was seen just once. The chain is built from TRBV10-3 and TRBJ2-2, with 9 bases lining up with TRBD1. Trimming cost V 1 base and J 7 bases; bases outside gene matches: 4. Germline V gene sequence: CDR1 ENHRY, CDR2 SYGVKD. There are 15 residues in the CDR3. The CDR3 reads CAISECGTGSGELFF. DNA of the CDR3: TGTGCCATCAGTGAGTGCGGGACAGGGAGCGGGGAGCTGTTTTTT.

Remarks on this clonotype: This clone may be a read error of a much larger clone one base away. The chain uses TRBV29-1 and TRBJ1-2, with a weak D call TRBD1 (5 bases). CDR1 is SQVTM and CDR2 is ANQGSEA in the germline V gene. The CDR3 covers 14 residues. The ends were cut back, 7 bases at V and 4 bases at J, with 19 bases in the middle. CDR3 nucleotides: TGCAGCGCCGCCGGGGGACGGGGGAGCTATGGCTACACCTTC. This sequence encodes CSAAGGRGSYGYTF. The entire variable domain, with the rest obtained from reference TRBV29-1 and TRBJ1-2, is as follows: SAVISQKPSRDICQRGTSLTIQCQVDSQVTMMFWYRQQPGQSLTLIATANQGSEATYESGFVIDKFPISRPNLTFSTLTVSNMSPEDSSIYLCSAAGGRGSYGYTFGSGTRLTVV.

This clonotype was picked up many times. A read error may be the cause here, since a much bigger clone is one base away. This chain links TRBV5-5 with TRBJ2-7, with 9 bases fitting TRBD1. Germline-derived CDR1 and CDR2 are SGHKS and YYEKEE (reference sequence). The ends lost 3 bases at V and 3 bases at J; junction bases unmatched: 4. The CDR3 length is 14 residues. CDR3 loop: CASSWGQGLYEQYF. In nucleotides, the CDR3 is TGTGCCAGCAGCTGGGGACAGGGACTCTACGAGCAGTACTTC.

CDR3 nucleotides: TGCAGTGCTTCCACAGGGACCTATAGCAATCAGCCCCAGCATTTT. Amino acid sequence: CSASTGTYSNQPQHF. V and J are TRBV20-1 and TRBJ1-5, with TRBD1 as a possible D gene (6 bases). This CDR3 spans 15 amino acids. CDR1 and CDR2 (germline): DFQATT, SNEGSKA (reference sequence). V was pared by 5 bases and J by 0 bases, with 14 bases between.

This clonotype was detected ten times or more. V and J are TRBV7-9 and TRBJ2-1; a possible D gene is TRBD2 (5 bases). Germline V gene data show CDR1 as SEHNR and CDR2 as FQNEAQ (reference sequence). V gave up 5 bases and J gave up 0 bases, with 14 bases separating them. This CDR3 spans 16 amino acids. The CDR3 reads CASSPPDSSSYNEQFF. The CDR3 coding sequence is TGTGCCAGCAGCCCTCCGGACTCAAGCTCCTACAATGAGCAGTTCTTC.

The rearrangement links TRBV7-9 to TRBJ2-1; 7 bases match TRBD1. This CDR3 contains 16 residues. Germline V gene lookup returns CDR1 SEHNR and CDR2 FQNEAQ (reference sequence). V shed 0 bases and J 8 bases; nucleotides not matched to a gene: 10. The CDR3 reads CASSLAGQLDYDEQFF. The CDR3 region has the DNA TGTGCCAGCAGCTTAGCGGGACAGTTAGATTACGATGAGCAGTTCTTC.

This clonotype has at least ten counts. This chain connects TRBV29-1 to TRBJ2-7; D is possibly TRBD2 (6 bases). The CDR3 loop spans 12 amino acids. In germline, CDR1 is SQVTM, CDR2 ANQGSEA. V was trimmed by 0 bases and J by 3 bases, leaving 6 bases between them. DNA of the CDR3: TGCAGCGTTGAAGAGCGGGACTACGAGCAGTACTTC. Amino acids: CSVEERDYEQYF.